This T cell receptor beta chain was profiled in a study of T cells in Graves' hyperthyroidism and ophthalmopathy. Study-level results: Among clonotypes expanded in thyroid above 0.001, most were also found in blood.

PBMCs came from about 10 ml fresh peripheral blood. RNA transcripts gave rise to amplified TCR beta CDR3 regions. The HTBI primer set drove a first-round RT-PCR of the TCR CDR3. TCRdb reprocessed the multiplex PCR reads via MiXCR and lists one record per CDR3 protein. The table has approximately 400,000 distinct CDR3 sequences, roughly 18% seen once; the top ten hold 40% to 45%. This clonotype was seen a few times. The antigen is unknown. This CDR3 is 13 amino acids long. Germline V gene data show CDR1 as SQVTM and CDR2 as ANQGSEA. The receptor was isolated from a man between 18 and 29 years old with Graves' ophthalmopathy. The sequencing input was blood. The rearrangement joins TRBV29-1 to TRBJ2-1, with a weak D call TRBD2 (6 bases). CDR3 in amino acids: CGATGGETLAQFF. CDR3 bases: TGCGGAGCTACAGGAGGGGAAACCCTTGCGCAGTTCTTC.